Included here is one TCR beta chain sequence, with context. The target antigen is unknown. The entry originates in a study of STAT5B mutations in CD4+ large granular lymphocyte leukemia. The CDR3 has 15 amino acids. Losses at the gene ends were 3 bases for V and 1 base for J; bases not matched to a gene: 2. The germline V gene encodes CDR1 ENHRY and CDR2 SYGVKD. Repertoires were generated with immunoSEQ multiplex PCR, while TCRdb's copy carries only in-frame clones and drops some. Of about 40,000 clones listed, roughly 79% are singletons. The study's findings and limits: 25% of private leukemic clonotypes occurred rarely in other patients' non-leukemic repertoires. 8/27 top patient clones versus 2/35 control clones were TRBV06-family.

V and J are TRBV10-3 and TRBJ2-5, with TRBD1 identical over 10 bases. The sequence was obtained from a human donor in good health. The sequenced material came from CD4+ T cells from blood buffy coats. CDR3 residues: CAISDRDRGQETQYF. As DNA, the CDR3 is TGTGCCATCAGTGACCGGGACAGGGGCCAAGAGACCCAGTACTTC.